This TCR beta chain was documented in a study of human T cells and chemical hapten exposure. Across the whole study: Patients' scalps got diphenylcyclopropenone weekly throughout the roughly 25-week study.

This clonotype was seen only a few times. TCRdb passed the RACE reads through MiXCR, listing each CDR3 protein once. The sample yields just over 350,000 distinct CDR3 sequences, about 6.9% seen once. V lost 4 bases and J lost 9, with 10 bases in between. The CDR3 consists of 12 residues. Time point noted: patch test 2, 6 weeks after DPC sensitization. Sample treatment: therapeutic diphenylcyclopropenone sensitization with weekly scalp DPC. This receptor was identified in a woman under 30 with alopecia areata. Some clones in this sample may be carry-over from other donors' samples. The input for sequencing was whole blood, taken in connection with sensitization to the hapten diphenylcyclopropenone (DPC). This sequence joins TRBV12-3 or TRBV12-4 and TRBJ2-1, with D possibly TRBD2 on 5 matching bases. CDR3 bases: TGTGCCAGCAGTTGGGTTGGAGGTGAGCAGTTCTTC. It codes for CASSWVGGEQFF.